The sequence of this TCR beta chain was determined in a study of shared clonotypes between healthy human individuals. The CDR3 has 15 amino acids. Germline values: CDR1 MDHEN, CDR2 SYDVKM. V shed 8 bases, J shed 7 bases, and the junction held 12 bases outside the gene matches. This table comes from immunoSEQ multiplex PCR, and its TCRdb copy is limited to in-frame clones, with some not included. Of roughly 2 million clones in the sample, approximately 94% were seen once. All of the donors resided in Nashville, Tennessee, and each was a Caucasian adult. Of note for this clone: What it binds is unknown.

Study-level points and caveats: Lower generation probabilities were found for non-shared clonotypes than for those shared by all four donors. Clonotype sharing levels among donors were expected to vary with sequencing depth.

The chain joins TRBV28 to TRBJ2-1; 9 bases are shared with TRBD2. Sequenced material: naive CD4+ T cells sorted from blood. Subset of the sample: CD45RA+ positively selected. This clonotype was obtained from a young man in good health. The CDR3 sequence: CASETVAGGRNEQFF. DNA for the CDR3: TGTGCCAGCGAAACTGTGGCGGGAGGGCGGAATGAGCAGTTCTTC.